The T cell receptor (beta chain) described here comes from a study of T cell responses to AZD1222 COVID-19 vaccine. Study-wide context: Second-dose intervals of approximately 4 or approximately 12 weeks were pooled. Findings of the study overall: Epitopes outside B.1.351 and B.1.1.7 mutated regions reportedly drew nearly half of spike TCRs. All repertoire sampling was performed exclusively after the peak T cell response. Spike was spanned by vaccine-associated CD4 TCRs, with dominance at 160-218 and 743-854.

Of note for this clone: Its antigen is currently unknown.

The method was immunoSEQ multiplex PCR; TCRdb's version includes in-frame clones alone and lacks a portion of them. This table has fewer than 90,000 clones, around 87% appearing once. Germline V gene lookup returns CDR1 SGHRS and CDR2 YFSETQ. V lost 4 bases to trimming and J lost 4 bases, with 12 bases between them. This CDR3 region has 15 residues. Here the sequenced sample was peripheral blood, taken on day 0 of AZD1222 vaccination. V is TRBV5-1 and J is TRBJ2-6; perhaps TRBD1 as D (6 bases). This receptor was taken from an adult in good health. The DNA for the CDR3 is TGCGCCAGCAGCGACAGGTCGGAGGGGGCCAACGTCCTGACTTTC. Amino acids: CASSDRSEGANVLTF.